This T cell receptor beta chain was documented in a study of T-cell memory formation after mild COVID-19. Across the whole study: TCR clusters mostly belonged to single donors.

The table lists this clonotype with a few counts. The antigen remains undetermined. TCRdb reanalysed the 5' RACE reads using MiXCR and keeps one entry per CDR3 protein. This sample has 140,000 or so distinct CDR3 sequences, with 11% to 15% found just once. Study-wide results and limits: Most CD4+ clones that shrank were in CM and EM, while CD8+ ones turned up in EMRA. Nothing showed for sure that second-wave clones peaking on day 37 were SARS-CoV-2 specific.

CDR3 length: 13 residues. The V gene lost 5 bases and the J gene lost 4 bases, with 12 bases spanning the gap. The sequenced material came from PBMCs or a T cell subset sorted from them (not recorded which). This sequence originates from an adult woman who had mild COVID-19 (a few samples of this study predate the infection). Cell type and time point are not known. This chain connects TRBV12-3 or TRBV12-4 to TRBJ2-7, with D possibly TRBD2 on 5 matching bases. CDR3 DNA: TGTGCCAGCAGTCCAGGACTTCTATACGAGCAGTACTTC. This codes for CASSPGLLYEQYF.